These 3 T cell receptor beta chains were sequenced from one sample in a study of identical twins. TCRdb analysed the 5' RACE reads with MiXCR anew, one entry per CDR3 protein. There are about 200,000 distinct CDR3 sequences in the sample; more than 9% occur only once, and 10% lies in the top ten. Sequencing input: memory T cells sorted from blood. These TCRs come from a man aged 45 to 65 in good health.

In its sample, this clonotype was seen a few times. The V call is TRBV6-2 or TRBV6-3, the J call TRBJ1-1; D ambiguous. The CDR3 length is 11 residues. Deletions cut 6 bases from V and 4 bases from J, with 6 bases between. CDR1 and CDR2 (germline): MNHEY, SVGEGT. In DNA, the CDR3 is TGTGCCAGCAGATATGCCACTGAAGCTTTCTTT. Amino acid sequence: CASRYATEAFF.

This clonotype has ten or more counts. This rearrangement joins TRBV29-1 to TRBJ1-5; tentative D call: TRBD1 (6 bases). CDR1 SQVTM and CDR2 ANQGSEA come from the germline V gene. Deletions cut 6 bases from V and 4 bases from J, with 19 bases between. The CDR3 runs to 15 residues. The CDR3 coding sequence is TGCAGCGTCGCGGAGGGTCAGGGGCTAAATCAGCCCCAGCATTTT. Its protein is CSVAEGQGLNQPQHF.

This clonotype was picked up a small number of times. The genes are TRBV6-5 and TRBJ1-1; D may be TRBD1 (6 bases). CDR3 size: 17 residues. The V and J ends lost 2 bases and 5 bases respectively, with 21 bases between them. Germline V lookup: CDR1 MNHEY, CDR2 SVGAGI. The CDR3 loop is CASSYPGTPGRRTEAFF. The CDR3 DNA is TGTGCCAGCAGTTACCCTGGGACACCTGGGAGGAGGACTGAAGCTTTCTTT.